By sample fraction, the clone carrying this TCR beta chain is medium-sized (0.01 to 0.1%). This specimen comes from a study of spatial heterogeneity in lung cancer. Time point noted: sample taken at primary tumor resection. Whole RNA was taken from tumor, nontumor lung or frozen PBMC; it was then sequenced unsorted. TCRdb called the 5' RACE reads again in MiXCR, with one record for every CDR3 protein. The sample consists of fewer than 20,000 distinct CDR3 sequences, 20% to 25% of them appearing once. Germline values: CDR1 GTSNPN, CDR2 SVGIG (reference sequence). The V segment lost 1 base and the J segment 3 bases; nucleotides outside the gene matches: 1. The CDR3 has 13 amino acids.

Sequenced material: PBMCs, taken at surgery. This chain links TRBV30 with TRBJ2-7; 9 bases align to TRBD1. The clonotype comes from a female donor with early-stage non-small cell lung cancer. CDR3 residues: CAWSAGQGYEQYF. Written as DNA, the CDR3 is TGTGCCTGGAGTGCGGGACAGGGCTACGAGCAGTACTTC.